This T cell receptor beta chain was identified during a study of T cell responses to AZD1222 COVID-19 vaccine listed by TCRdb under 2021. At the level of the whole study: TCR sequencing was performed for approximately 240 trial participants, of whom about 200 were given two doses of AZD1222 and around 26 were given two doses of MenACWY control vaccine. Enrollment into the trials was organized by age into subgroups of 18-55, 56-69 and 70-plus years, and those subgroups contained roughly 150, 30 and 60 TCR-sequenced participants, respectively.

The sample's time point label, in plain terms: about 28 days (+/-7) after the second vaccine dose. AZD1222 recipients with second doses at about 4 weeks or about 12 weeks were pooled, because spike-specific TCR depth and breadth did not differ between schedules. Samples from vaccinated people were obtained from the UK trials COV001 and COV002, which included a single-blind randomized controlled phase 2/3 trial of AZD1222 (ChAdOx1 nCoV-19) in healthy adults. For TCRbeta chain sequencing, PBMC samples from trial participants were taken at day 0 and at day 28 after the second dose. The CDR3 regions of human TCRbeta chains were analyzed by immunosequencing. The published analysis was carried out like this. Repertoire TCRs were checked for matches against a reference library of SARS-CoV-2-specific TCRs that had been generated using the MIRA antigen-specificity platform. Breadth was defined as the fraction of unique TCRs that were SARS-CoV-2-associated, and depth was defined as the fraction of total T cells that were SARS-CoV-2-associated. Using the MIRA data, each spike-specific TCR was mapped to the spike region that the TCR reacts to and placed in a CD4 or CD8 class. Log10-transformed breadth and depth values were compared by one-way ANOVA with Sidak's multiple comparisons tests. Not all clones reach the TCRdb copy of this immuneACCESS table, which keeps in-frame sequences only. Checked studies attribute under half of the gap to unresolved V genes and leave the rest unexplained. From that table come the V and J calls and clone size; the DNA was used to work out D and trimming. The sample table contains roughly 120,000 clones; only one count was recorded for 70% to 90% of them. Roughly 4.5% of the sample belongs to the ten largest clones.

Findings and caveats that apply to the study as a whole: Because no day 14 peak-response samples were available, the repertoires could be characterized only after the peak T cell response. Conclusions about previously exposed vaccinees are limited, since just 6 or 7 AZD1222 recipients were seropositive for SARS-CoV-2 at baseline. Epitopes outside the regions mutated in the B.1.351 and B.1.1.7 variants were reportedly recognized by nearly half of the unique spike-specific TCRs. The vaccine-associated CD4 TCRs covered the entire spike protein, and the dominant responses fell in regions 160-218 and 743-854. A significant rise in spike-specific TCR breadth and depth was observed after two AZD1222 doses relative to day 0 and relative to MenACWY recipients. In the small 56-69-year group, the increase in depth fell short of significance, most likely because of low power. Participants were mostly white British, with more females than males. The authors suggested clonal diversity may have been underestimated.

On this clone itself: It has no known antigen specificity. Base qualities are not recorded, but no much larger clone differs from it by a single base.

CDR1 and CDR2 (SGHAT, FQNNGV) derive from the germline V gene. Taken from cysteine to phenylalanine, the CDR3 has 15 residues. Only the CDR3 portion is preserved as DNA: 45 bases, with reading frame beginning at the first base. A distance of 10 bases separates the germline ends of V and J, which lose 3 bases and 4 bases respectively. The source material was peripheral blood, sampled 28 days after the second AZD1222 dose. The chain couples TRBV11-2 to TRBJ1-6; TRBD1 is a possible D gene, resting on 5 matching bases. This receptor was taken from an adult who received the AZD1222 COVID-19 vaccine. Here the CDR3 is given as CASSFQGPYNSPLHF. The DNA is TGTGCCAGCAGCTTCCAGGGCCCGTATAATTCACCCCTCCACTTT.